This TCR beta chain came from a study of blood T cell repertoires in COVID-19 (dated by TCRdb to 2019 to 2021). Regarding the complete study: Samples covering the acute and convalescent phases of COVID-19 were provided by collaborators in the United States, Italy and Spain. The repertoires were made available in a free public database intended to serve as a resource for research on the immune response to SARS-CoV-2. The prospective study material was composed of cDNA or gDNA derived from T cells, B-cell-depleted T cells, or PBMCs. The dataset comprised deeply sampled blood TCRbeta repertoires from subjects exposed to, actively infected with, or recovered from COVID-19. Sample metadata almost always included a de-identified subject ID, COVID-19 status, age in years and sex. Where available, HLA class I and class II types were taken from metadata supplied by the sample provider and were not determined by assay-based typing. Samples came from the ongoing ImmuneRACE study (first 160 participants) plus 1,254 subjects from 6 global collaborators. Summary of the overall study and its limitations: The amount of clinical and demographic metadata varied by source and participant and was provided uncurated.

TCRbeta CDR3 regions were amplified from genomic DNA using the immunoSEQ Assay, a bias-controlled multiplex PCR. Processing in the source paper ran as follows. Nucleated cell counts per sample were estimated from amplification of reference gene primers within the assay. To quantify the absolute abundance of each unique TCRbeta CDR3 rearrangement, sequence reads were collapsed and filtered. For each sample, productive Simpson clonality was calculated by taking the square root of Simpson's diversity index across productive rearrangements. TCRdb re-hosts the immuneACCESS table, in-frame sequences only. Its copies lack some clones; in the studies checked, an unresolved V gene accounts for under half of them, and the cause for the rest is not known. V and J calls and clone size are copied from that table; D and trimming were computed from the DNA. For this sample the table gives roughly 52,000 clones, of which 80% to 90% were detected only once. The ten largest clones represent 4% of the sample.

The CDR3 has 14 amino acids, counting the end cysteine and phenylalanine. The only DNA kept is the CDR3, 42 bases in frame from the first base. Trimming takes 5 bases off V and 2 bases off J; junction bases not matched to a gene: 4. Taken from the germline V gene, the CDR1 and CDR2 loops are SGHTA and FQGNSA. Collaborating institutions collected whole blood in K2EDTA tubes following their own protocols. Collaborator samples were shipped for TCRbeta analysis as frozen whole blood, isolated PBMCs, or DNA extracted from either sample type. With regard to this clone: No antigen is known for it. No much larger clonotype is one base removed from it; base qualities were not supplied.

In this chain, TRBV7-2 is recombined with TRBJ2-7, with 9 bases in between that match TRBD1. The TCR comes from a man aged 45-60 years with acute or convalescent COVID-19. Sequenced material: peripheral blood. CDR3 loop: CASSTGQGPYEQYF. In nucleotides, the sequence is TGTGCCAGCAGCACGGGACAGGGTCCCTACGAGCAGTACTTC.